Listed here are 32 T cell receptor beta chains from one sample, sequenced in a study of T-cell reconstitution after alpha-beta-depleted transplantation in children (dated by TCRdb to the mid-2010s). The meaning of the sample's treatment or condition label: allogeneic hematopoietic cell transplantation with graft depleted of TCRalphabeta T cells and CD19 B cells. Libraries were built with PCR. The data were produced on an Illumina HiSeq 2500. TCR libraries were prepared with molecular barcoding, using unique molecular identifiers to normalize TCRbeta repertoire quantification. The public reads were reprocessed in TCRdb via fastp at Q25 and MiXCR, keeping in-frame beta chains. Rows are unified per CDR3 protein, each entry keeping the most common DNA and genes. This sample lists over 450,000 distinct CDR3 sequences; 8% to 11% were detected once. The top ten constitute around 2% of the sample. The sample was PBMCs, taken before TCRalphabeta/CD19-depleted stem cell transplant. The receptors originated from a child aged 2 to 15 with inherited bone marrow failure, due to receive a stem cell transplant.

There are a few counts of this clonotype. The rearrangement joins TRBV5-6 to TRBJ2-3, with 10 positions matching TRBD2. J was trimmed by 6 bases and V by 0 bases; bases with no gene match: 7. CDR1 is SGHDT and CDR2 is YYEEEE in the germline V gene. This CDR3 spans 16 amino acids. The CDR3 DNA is TGTGCCAGCAGCTTGGGATCTAGCGGGAGTCATGATACGCAGTATTTT. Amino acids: CASSLGSSGSHDTQYF. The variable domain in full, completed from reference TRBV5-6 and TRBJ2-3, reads DAGVTQSPTHLIKTRGQQVTLRCSPKSGHDTVSWYQQALGQGPQFIFQYYEEEERQRGNFPDRFSGHQFPNYSSELNVNALLLGDSALYLCASSLGSSGSHDTQYFGPGTRLTVL.

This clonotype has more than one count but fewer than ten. Here the CDR3 DNA reads TGTGCCATCTGTTTAGCGGGTTTCAGGGGGATCGTCTCTGGAAACACCATATATTTT. This sequence encodes CAICLAGFRGIVSGNTIYF. The rearrangement links TRBV12-3 or TRBV12-4 to TRBJ1-3; 7 positions agree with TRBD1. This CDR3 spans 19 amino acids. Trimming took 10 bases from V and 0 from J; bases not matched to a gene: 21.

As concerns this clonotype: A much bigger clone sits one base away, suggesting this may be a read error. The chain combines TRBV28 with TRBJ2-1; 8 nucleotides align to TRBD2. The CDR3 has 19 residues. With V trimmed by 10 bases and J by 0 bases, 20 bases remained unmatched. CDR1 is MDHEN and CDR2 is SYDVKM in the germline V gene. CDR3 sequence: CATCIAGLGPGSSYNEQFF. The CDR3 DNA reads TGTGCCACCTGTATTGCGGGACTAGGGCCCGGTAGCTCCTACAATGAGCAGTTCTTC.

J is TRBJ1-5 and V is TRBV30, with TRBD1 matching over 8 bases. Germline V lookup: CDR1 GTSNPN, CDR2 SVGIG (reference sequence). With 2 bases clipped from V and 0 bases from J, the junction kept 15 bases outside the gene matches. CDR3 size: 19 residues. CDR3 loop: CAWSSRTGKSLYSNQPQHF. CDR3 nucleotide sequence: TGTGCCTGGAGTAGCAGGACAGGGAAGTCGTTGTATAGCAATCAGCCCCAGCATTTT.

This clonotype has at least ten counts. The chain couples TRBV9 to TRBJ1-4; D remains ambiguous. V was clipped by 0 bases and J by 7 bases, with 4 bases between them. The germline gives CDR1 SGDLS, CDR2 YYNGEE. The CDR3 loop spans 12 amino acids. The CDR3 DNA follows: TGTGCCAGCAGCGTAGCCGGTGAAAAACTGTTTTTT. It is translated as CASSVAGEKLFF.

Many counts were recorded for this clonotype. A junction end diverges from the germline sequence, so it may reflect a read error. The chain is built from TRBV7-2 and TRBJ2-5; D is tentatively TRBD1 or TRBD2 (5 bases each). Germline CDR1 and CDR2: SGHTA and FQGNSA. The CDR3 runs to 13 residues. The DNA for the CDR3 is TGCGCCAGCAGCTTGTCGGGACGGGAGACCCAGTACTTC. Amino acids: CASSLSGRETQYF.

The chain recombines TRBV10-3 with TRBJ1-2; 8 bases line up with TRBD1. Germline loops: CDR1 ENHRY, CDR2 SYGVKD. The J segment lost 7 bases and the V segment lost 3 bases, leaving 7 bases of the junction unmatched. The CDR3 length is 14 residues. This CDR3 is CAISDTGTGPGYTF. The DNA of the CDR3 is TGTGCCATCAGTGATACCGGGACAGGCCCTGGCTACACCTTC.

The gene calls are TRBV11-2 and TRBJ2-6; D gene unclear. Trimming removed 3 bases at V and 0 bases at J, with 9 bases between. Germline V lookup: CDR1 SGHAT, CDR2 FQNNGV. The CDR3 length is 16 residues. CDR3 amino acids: CASSFRFGSGANVLTF. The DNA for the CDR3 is TGTGCCAGCAGCTTCCGGTTTGGCTCTGGGGCCAACGTCCTGACTTTC. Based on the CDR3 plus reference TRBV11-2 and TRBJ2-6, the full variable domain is EAGVAQSPRYKIIEKRQSVAFWCNPISGHATLYWYQQILGQGPKLLIQFQNNGVVDDSQLPKDRFSAERLKGVDSTLKIQPAKLEDSAVYLCASSFRFGSGANVLTFGAGSRLTVL.

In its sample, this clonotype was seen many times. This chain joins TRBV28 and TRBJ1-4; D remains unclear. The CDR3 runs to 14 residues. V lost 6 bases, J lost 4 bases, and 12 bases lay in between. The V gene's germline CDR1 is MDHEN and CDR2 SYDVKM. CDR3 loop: CASRTVAGNEKLFF. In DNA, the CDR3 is TGTGCCAGCAGGACCGTCGCGGGTAATGAAAAACTGTTTTTT.

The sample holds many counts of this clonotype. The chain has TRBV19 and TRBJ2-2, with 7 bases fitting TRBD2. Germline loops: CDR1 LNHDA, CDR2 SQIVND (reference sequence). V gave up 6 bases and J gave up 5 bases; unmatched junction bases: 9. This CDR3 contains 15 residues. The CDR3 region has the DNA TGTGCCAGTAGCTCAGACTGGGAGGGGACCGGGGAGCTGTTTTTT. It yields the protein CASSSDWEGTGELFF.

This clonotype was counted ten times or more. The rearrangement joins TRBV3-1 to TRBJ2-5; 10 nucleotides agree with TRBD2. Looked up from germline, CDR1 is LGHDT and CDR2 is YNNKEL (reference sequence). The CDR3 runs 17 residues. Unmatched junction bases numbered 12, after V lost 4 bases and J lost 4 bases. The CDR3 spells CASSRLRSSGSGETQYF. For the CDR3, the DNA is TGTGCCAGCAGCCGACTTCGATCTAGCGGGAGTGGAGAGACCCAGTACTTC.

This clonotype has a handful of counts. CDR3 nucleotides: TGTGCCAGCAGCTTAGTGTCCACTAGCGGGAGAGGGCGCAATGAGCAGTTCTTC. Protein product: CASSLVSTSGRGRNEQFF. This chain links TRBV11-2 with TRBJ2-1; TRBD2 matches 11 bases. The germline V gene has CDR1 SGHAT and CDR2 FQNNGV. Losses at the gene ends were 1 base for V and 6 bases for J; bases not matched to a gene: 11. The CDR3 is made up of 18 amino acids.

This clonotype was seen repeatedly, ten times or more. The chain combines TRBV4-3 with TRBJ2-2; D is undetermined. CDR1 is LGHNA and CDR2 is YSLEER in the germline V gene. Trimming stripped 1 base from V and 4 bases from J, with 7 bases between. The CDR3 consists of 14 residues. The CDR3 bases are TGCGCCAGCAGCCAAGCGAGGACCACCGGGGAGCTGTTTTTT. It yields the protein CASSQARTTGELFF.

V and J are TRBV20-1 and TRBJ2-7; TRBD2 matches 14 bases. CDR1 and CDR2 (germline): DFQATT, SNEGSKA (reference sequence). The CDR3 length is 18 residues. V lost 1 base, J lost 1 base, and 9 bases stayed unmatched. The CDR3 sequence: CSARAMTSGRARSYEQYF. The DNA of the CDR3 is TGCAGTGCTAGAGCAATGACTAGCGGGAGGGCCAGGTCCTACGAGCAGTACTTC.

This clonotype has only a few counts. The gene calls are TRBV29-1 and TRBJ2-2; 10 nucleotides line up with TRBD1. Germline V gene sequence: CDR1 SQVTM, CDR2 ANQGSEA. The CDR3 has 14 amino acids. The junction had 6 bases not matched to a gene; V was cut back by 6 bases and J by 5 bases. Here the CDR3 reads CSVLGQGITGELFF. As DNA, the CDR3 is TGCAGCGTGCTGGGACAGGGGATTACCGGGGAGCTGTTTTTT.

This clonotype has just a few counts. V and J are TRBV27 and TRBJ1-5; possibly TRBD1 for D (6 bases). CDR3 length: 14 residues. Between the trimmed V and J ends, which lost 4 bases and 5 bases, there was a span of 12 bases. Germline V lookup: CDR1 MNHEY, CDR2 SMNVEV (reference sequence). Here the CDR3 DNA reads TGTGCCAGCAGTTGGGGGCAGGGATATCAGCCCCAGCATTTT. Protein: CASSWGQGYQPQHF.

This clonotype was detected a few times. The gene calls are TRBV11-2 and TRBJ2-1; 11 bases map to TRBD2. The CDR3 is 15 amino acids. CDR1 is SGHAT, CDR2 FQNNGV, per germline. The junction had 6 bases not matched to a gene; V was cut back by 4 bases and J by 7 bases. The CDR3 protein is CASSWTSGLGNEQFF. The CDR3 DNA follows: TGTGCCAGCAGCTGGACTAGCGGGCTGGGGAATGAGCAGTTCTTC. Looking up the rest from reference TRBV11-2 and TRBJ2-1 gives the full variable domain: EAGVAQSPRYKIIEKRQSVAFWCNPISGHATLYWYQQILGQGPKLLIQFQNNGVVDDSQLPKDRFSAERLKGVDSTLKIQPAKLEDSAVYLCASSWTSGLGNEQFFGPGTRLTVL.

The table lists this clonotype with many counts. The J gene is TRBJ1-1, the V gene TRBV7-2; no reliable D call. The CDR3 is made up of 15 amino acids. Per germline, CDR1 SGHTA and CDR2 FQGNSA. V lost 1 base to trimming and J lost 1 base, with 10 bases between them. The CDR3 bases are TGTGCCAGCAGCTTAGAAGTGTCAGGGAACACTGAAGCTTTCTTT. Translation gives CASSLEVSGNTEAFF. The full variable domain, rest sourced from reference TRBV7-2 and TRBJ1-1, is GAGVSQSPSNKVTEKGKDVELRCDPISGHTALYWYRQSLGQGLEFLIYFQGNSAPDKSGLPSDRFSAERTGGSVSTLTIQRTQQEDSAVYLCASSLEVSGNTEAFFGQGTRLTVV.

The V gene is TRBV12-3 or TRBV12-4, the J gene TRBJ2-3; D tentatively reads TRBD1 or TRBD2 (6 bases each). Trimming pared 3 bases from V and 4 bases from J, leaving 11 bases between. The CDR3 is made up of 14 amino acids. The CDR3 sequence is CASSFRGRADTQYF. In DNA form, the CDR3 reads TGTGCCAGCAGTTTCCGGGGGCGCGCAGATACGCAGTATTTT.

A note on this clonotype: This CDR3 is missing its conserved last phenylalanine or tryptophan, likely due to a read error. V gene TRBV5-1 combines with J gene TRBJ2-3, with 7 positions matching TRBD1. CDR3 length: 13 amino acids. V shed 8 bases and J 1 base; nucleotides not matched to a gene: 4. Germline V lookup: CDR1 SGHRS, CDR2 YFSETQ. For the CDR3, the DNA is TGCGCCAGTAGACAGGGTCGCACAGATACGCAGTATTCT. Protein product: CASRQGRTDTQYS.

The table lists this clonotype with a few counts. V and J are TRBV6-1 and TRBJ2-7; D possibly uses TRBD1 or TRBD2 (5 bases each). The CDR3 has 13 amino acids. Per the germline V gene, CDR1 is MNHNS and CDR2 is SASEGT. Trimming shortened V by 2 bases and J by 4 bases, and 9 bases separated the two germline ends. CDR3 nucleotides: TGTGCCAGCAGTGAAAGGGGACCGTACGAGCAGTACTTC. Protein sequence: CASSERGPYEQYF.

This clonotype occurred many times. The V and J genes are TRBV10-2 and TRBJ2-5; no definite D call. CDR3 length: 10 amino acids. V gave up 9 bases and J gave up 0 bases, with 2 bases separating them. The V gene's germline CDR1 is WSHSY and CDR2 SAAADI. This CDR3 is CARHQETQYF. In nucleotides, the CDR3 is TGCGCCAGACACCAAGAGACCCAGTACTTC.

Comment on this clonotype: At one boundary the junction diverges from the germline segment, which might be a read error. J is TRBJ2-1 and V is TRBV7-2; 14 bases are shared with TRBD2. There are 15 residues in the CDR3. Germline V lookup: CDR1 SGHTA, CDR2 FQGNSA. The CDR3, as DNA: TGTGCTGGGACTAGCGGGAGTATGCATGGCGGAGAGCAGCTCTTC. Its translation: CAGTSGSMHGGEQLF.

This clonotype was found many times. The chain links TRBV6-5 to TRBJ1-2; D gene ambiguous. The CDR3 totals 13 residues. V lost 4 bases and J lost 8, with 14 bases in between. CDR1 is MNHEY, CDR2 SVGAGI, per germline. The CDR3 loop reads CASSLGDVSGYTF. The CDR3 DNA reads TGTGCCAGCAGTTTAGGAGATGTTTCGGGCTACACCTTC.

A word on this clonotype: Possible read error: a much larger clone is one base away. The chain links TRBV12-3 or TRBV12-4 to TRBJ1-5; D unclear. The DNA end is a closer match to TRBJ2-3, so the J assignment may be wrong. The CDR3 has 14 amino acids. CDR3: CASSLLGRNQPQYF. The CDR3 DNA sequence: TGTGCCAGCAGTTTGTTGGGTCGGAATCAGCCCCAGTATTTT.

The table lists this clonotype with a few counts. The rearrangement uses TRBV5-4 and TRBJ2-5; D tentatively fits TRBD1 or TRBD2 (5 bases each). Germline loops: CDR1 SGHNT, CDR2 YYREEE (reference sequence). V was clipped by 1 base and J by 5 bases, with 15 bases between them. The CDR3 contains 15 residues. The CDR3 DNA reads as TGTGCCAGCAGCTTGCCGGGTTCCGGGGCGGAGACCCAGTACTTC. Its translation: CASSLPGSGAETQYF.

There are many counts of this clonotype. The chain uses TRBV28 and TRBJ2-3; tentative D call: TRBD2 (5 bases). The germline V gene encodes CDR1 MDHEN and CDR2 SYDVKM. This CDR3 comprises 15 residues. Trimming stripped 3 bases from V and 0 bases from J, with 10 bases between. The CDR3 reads CASSLSGSSTDTQYF. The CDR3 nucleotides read TGTGCCAGCAGTTTGAGCGGATCTAGCACAGATACGCAGTATTTT.

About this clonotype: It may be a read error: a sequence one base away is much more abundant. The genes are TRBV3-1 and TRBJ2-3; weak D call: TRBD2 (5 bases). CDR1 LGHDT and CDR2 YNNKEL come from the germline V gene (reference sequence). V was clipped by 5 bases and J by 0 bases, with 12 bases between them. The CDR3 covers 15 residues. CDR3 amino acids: CASSGGLWSTDTQYF. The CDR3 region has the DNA TGTGCCAGCAGCGGAGGACTTTGGAGCACAGATACGCAGTATTTT.

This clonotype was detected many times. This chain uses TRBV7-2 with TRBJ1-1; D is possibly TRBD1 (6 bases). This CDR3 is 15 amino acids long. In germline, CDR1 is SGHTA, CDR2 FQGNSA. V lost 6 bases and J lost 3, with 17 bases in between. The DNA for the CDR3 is TGTGCCAGCAGTACTCCACAGGGTGTTGACACTGAAGCTTTCTTT. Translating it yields CASSTPQGVDTEAFF.

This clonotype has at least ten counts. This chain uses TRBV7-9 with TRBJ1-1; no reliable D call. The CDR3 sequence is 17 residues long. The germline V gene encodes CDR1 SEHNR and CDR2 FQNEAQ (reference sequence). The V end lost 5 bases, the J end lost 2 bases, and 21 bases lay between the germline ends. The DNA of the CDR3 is TGTGCCAGCAGCCCGGGGTGGGGTAACTCCTATAACACTGAAGCTTTCTTT. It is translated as CASSPGWGNSYNTEAFF. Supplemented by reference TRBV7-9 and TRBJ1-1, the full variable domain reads DTGVSQNPRHKITKRGQNVTFRCDPISEHNRLYWYRQTLGQGPEFLTYFQNEAQLEKSRLLSDRFSAERPKGSFSTLEIQRTEQGDSAMYLCASSPGWGNSYNTEAFFGQGTRLTVV.

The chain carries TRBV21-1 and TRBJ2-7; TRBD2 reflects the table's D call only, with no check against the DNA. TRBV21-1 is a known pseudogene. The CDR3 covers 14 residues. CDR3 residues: CASSKGGLAREQYF. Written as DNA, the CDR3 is TGTGCCAGCAGCAAAGGGGGACTAGCAAGGGAGCAGTACTTC.

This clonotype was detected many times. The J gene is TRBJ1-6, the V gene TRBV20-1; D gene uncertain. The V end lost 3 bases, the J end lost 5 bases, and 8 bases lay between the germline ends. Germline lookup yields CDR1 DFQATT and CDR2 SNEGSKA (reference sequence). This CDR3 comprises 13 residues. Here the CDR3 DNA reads TGCAGTGCTAGGATGCCAGATAATTCACCCCTCCACTTT. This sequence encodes CSARMPDNSPLHF.